Below, 27 T cell receptor beta chains from the same sample are listed, as sequenced in a study of T cell responses to AZD1222 COVID-19 vaccine. Only in-frame clones appear in the TCRdb table, and some are missing; sequencing was by immunoSEQ multiplex PCR. This repertoire shows over 120,000 clones, just under 95% found once; its top ten account for about 12%. The material sequenced was peripheral blood, taken after recovery from COVID-19. The source of these receptors is an adult who had recovered from COVID-19.

J is TRBJ1-4 and V is TRBV30; D not certain. Germline V gene lookup returns CDR1 GTSNPN and CDR2 SVGIG (reference sequence). The CDR3 extends over 14 amino acids. With 0 bases removed from V and 3 bases from J, the gap between germline ends came to 8 bases. The CDR3: CAWSVRTANEKLFF. The CDR3 nucleotides are TGTGCCTGGAGTGTACGCACCGCTAATGAAAAACTGTTTTTT.

This clone has only a few counts. The chain joins TRBV7-9 to TRBJ1-5, with a possible D match to TRBD1 (5 bases). This CDR3 comprises 17 residues. Germline assignment: CDR1 SEHNR and CDR2 FQNEAQ (reference sequence). Trimming removed 3 bases from V and 1 base from J, with 16 bases in between. CDR3 in DNA: TGTGCCAGCAGCTTCTCTACCCCGGGACTGAGCAATCAGCCCCAGCATTTT. It yields the protein CASSFSTPGLSNQPQHF.

The V and J genes are TRBV3-1 (or the pseudogene TRBV3-2) and TRBJ2-7; D remains ambiguous. V was pared by 1 base and J by 5 bases, with 15 bases between. In germline, CDR1 is LGHDT, CDR2 YNNKEL (reference sequence). The CDR3 is 15 amino acids. The CDR3 sequence is CASSQASDLSDEQYF. In DNA, the CDR3 is TGTGCCAGCAGCCAAGCTTCGGATCTCAGCGACGAGCAGTACTTC.

This clone was seen only once. The J gene is TRBJ2-7, the V gene TRBV5-4; D perhaps matches TRBD2 (6 bases). The germline gives CDR1 SGHNT, CDR2 YYREEE (reference sequence). Trimming removed 4 bases from V and 11 bases from J, with 19 bases in between. The CDR3 covers 13 residues. The CDR3 region is CASSPAGTWREYF. The CDR3 coding sequence is TGTGCCAGCAGCCCGGCGGGGACTTGGAGGGAGTACTTC.

V and J are TRBV5-6 and TRBJ2-2; no clear D. V was shortened by 4 bases and J by 1 base, with 11 bases between the two germline ends. The CDR3 loop spans 15 amino acids. Germline assignment: CDR1 SGHDT and CDR2 YYEEEE. The CDR3, as DNA: TGTGCCAGCAGCCCCAGGTCCAAGAACACCGGGGAGCTGTTTTTT. This encodes CASSPRSKNTGELFF.

The chain is built from TRBV21-1 and TRBJ2-2. TRBV21-1 is a documented pseudogene. CDR3 length equals 14 residues. The CDR3 loop reads CASIGTSNTGELFF. The CDR3 nucleotides are TGTGCCAGCATCGGCACTTCGAACACCGGGGAGCTGTTTTTT.

V usage is TRBV11-2 and J usage is TRBJ2-2, with 14 nucleotides matching TRBD2. Germline V gives CDR1 SGHAT, CDR2 FQNNGV. V shed 5 bases and J 6 bases; nucleotides not matched to a gene: 5. CDR3 size: 16 residues. In DNA, the CDR3 is TGTGCCAGCAGCGTGGGGACTAGCGGGGGAGCCGGGGAGCTGTTTTTT. It is translated as CASSVGTSGGAGELFF.

The V call is TRBV11-3, the J call TRBJ1-1, with unresolved D. Between the trimmed V and J ends, which lost 5 bases and 1 base, there was a span of 8 bases. The CDR3 totals 13 residues. Germline CDR1 is SGHNT and CDR2 is YENEEA. CDR3 DNA: TGTGCCAGCAGCAGGAATCAGAACACTGAAGCTTTCTTT. Amino acids: CASSRNQNTEAFF.

The chain couples TRBV7-2 to TRBJ2-1; either TRBD1 or TRBD2 may fit D (7 bases each). CDR3 length: 16 residues. The V gene's germline CDR1 is SGHTA and CDR2 FQGNSA. V was cut by 4 bases and J by 7 bases, with 20 bases left in between. CDR3 in DNA: TGTGCCAGCAGCTCCTCAGGGGGGGAGGGCCTAAATGAGCAGTTCTTC. Its protein product is CASSSSGGEGLNEQFF.

V usage is TRBV30 and J usage is TRBJ1-5; D ambiguous. CDR3 length: 12 amino acids. Germline V gives CDR1 GTSNPN, CDR2 SVGIG (reference sequence). Trimming took off 3 bases at V and 3 bases at J, with 6 bases between the two ends. CDR3 nucleotides: TGTGCCTGGAGAGGCCCCAATCAGCCCCAGCATTTT. The encoded protein is CAWRGPNQPQHF.

V is TRBV7-9 and J is TRBJ2-7, with a tentative D call TRBD1 (5 bases). There are 13 residues in the CDR3. V was clipped by 5 bases and J by 0 bases, with 8 bases between them. The germline CDR1 and CDR2 sequences are SEHNR and FQNEAQ (reference sequence). The CDR3 sequence is CASSPDSSYEQYF. CDR3 nucleotides: TGTGCCAGCAGCCCCGACAGCTCCTACGAGCAGTACTTC. Full variable domain (rest looked up from reference TRBV7-9 and TRBJ2-7): DTGVSQNPRHKITKRGQNVTFRCDPISEHNRLYWYRQTLGQGPEFLTYFQNEAQLEKSRLLSDRFSAERPKGSFSTLEIQRTEQGDSAMYLCASSPDSSYEQYFGPGTRLTVT.

The chain has TRBV5-6 and TRBJ2-7, with 9 nucleotides matching TRBD1. This CDR3 has 15 amino acids. From germline, CDR1 is SGHDT and CDR2 YYEEEE. Trimming at V came to 4 bases and at J to 3 bases, leaving 8 bases not matched to a gene. This chain's CDR3 is CASSDTGGAYYEQYF. CDR3 sequence (DNA): TGTGCCAGCAGCGATACAGGGGGCGCTTACTACGAGCAGTACTTC.

V is TRBV15 and J is TRBJ2-1; D not certain. Germline CDR1 is LNHNV and CDR2 is YYDKDF (reference sequence). The length of the CDR3 is 12 residues. Trimming removed 1 base at V and 10 bases at J, with 8 bases between. For the CDR3, the DNA is TGTGCCACCAGCAGAGTTGGGCGGGAGCAGTTCTTC. This translates into CATSRVGREQFF.

This clone was counted once. The rearrangement links TRBV5-4 to TRBJ2-5; TRBD1 matches at 9 bases. The CDR3 consists of 15 residues. CDR1 and CDR2 from the germline V gene are SGHNT and YYREEE (reference sequence). J gave up 5 bases and V 3 bases, and 8 bases lay outside the gene matches. DNA for the CDR3: TGTGCCAGCAGCTCCGGACAGGGGCACAAGGAGACCCAGTACTTC. It codes for CASSSGQGHKETQYF.

The chain uses TRBV6-5 and TRBJ2-5; D is perhaps TRBD1 or TRBD2 (5 bases each). V was pared by 0 bases and J by 1 base, with 9 bases between. CDR1 and CDR2 from the germline V gene are MNHEY and SVGAGI. CDR3 length: 15 residues. This CDR3 is CASSYSPGTQETQYF. The CDR3 DNA follows: TGTGCCAGCAGTTACTCCCCGGGGACCCAAGAGACCCAGTACTTC.

V and J are TRBV19 and TRBJ2-7; TRBD1 might be the D (6 bases). Germline CDR1 is LNHDA and CDR2 is SQIVND (reference sequence). The CDR3 spans 15 residues. The V end was cut by 3 bases, the J end by 4 bases, with 16 bases between. The CDR3 DNA reads TGTGCCAGTAGTATTCCAGGGGCAGTAGGTTACGAGCAGTACTTC. It translates to CASSIPGAVGYEQYF.

The rearrangement uses TRBV11-3 and TRBJ2-1; perhaps TRBD1 as D (5 bases). V dropped 5 bases and J dropped 1 base, with 9 bases sitting between them. The CDR3 sequence is 14 residues long. Germline CDR1 SGHNT, CDR2 YENEEA. The CDR3 nucleotides read TGTGCCAGCAGCATAAGGGGTTCCTACAATGAGCAGTTCTTC. Its protein is CASSIRGSYNEQFF.

This chain connects TRBV5-1 to TRBJ1-1; D is possibly TRBD1 (5 bases). Germline V gene sequence: CDR1 SGHRS, CDR2 YFSETQ. The CDR3 length is 14 residues. Trimming removed 4 bases from V and 4 bases from J, with 14 bases in between. CDR3 loop: CASSRGPGTTEAFF. The CDR3 nucleotides are TGCGCCAGCAGCCGGGGACCCGGGACCACTGAAGCTTTCTTT.

The V and J genes are TRBV28 and TRBJ1-1; D remains unclear. The length of the CDR3 is 10 residues. From germline, CDR1 is MDHEN and CDR2 SYDVKM. The ends were cut back, 6 bases at V and 1 base at J, with 0 bases in the middle. The CDR3 sequence is CASRNTEAFF. CDR3 nucleotide sequence: TGTGCCAGCAGGAACACTGAAGCTTTCTTT.

In its sample, this clone was seen once. This sequence joins TRBV6-1 and TRBJ2-2, with D perhaps TRBD1 (6 bases). The CDR3 runs 16 residues. The ends were cut back, 4 bases at V and 2 bases at J, with 14 bases in the middle. The V gene's germline CDR1 is MNHNS and CDR2 SASEGT. The CDR3 is CASSAQEQGNTGELFF. The CDR3 bases are TGTGCCAGCAGTGCCCAAGAACAGGGAAACACCGGGGAGCTGTTTTTT.

The V gene is TRBV5-1, the J gene TRBJ2-3; 7 bases fit TRBD2. The CDR3 totals 14 residues. Trimming removed 4 bases from V and 2 bases from J; junction bases left unmatched: 4. Germline CDR1 and CDR2: SGHRS and YFSETQ. This CDR3 is CASSGLEITDTQYF. The CDR3 DNA reads TGCGCCAGCAGCGGACTAGAGATCACAGATACGCAGTATTTT.

The rearrangement joins TRBV28 to TRBJ1-2, with no clear D. Germline V gene sequence: CDR1 MDHEN, CDR2 SYDVKM. This CDR3 has 14 amino acids. V was pared by 1 base and J by 5 bases, with 11 bases between. CDR3 nucleotide sequence: TGTGCCAGCAGTTTATCCATAGCCCCTTATGGCTACACCTTC. This sequence encodes CASSLSIAPYGYTF.

The chain uses TRBV5-1 and TRBJ2-2; 8 bases agree with TRBD1. Germline lookup yields CDR1 SGHRS and CDR2 YFSETQ. Germline trimming cut 4 bases from V and 2 bases from J; bases unmatched to any gene: 4. The CDR3 length is 15 residues. CDR3 DNA sequence: TGCGCCAGCAGCACCGACAGGGGAAACACCGGGGAGCTGTTTTTT. It encodes CASSTDRGNTGELFF.

This clone is judged large. The rearrangement joins TRBV15 to TRBJ2-7; 7 positions match TRBD1. Germline values: CDR1 LNHNV, CDR2 YYDKDF (reference sequence). With V trimmed by 5 bases and J by 0 bases, 7 bases remained unmatched. The CDR3 consists of 15 residues. Here the CDR3 DNA reads TGTGCCACCAGCCTCTCTCGGGACAGCTCCTACGAGCAGTACTTC. It is translated as CATSLSRDSSYEQYF.

The chain employs TRBV6-6 and TRBJ1-5; 9 positions match TRBD1. CDR3 length: 15 amino acids. Unmatched junction bases numbered 4, after V lost 3 bases and J lost 4 bases. The V gene's germline CDR1 is MNHNY and CDR2 SVGAGI (reference sequence). CDR3 in amino acids: CASSYGTGLNQPQHF. CDR3 DNA sequence: TGTGCCAGCAGTTATGGGACAGGGTTGAATCAGCCCCAGCATTTT.

This clone was recorded only once. The V and J genes are TRBV6-1 and TRBJ2-2, with D maybe TRBD1 (6 bases). The CDR3 is 14 residues long. From germline, CDR1 is MNHNS and CDR2 SASEGT. Trimming pared 1 base from V and 3 bases from J, leaving 6 bases between. The CDR3 loop reads CASSEGGHTGELFF. The CDR3 coding sequence is TGTGCCAGCAGTGAAGGGGGGCACACCGGGGAGCTGTTTTTT.

The V gene is TRBV3-1 (or the pseudogene TRBV3-2), the J gene TRBJ2-1; 8 bases fit TRBD2. Germline assignment: CDR1 LGHDT and CDR2 YNNKEL (reference sequence). The CDR3 runs 15 residues. V lost 1 base to trimming and J lost 6 bases; unmatched junction nucleotides: 5. The CDR3 nucleotides are TGTGCCAGCAGCCAAGGCATTAGCGGGGCCAATGAGCAGTTCTTC. Its protein is CASSQGISGANEQFF.